Below, 15 T cell receptor beta chains from the same sample are listed, as sequenced in a study of blood T cell repertoires in COVID-19. The table came from immunoSEQ multiplex PCR; TCRdb's copy has only in-frame clones and leaves some out. The table shows around 130,000 clones, with almost 85% occurring only once. Sequences were obtained from PBMCs or T cells enriched from blood (not recorded which). The receptors were sampled from a woman in her forties or fifties with acute COVID-19.

The chain has TRBV19 and TRBJ2-7; weak D call: TRBD1 (5 bases). The length of the CDR3 is 15 residues. The ends were cut back, 4 bases at V and 2 bases at J, with 15 bases in the middle. Germline CDR1 is LNHDA and CDR2 is SQIVND (reference sequence). DNA of the CDR3: TGTGCCAGTAGTAGGCGAGACAGTGTCACCTACGAGCAGTACTTC. Its translation is CASSRRDSVTYEQYF. The whole variable domain, filled in from reference TRBV19 and TRBJ2-7, reads DGGITQSPKYLFRKEGQNVTLSCEQNLNHDAMYWYRQDPGQGLRLIYYSQIVNDFQKGDIAEGYSVSREKKESFPLTVTSAQKNPTAFYLCASSRRDSVTYEQYFGPGTRLTVT.

The chain carries TRBV7-8 and TRBJ2-7, with 9 bases aligning to TRBD1. The V and J ends lost 6 bases and 3 bases, in that order; junction bases with no gene match: 9. Germline loops: CDR1 SGHVS, CDR2 FQNEAQ. The CDR3 contains 15 residues. The CDR3 loop is CASRAPGQGDYEQYF. DNA for the CDR3: TGTGCCAGCAGGGCGCCGGGACAGGGTGACTACGAGCAGTACTTC.

V and J are TRBV5-1 and TRBJ2-5; 7 bases are a match to TRBD2. The V gene's germline CDR1 is SGHRS and CDR2 YFSETQ. The trim removed 4 bases at V and 5 bases at J, leaving 11 bases unmatched. There are 15 residues in the CDR3. This CDR3 is CASSQGIQGGETQYF. CDR3 DNA sequence: TGCGCCAGCAGCCAGGGCATTCAGGGAGGGGAGACCCAGTACTTC.

V and J are TRBV29-1 and TRBJ2-3, with TRBD2 matching 7 bases. The length of the CDR3 is 14 residues. Germline V gene lookup returns CDR1 SQVTM and CDR2 ANQGSEA. V dropped 7 bases and J dropped 6; count of bases not matched to a gene: 13. CDR3 DNA sequence: TGCAGCGGGGTCCGGGAGGCGGGGAGGGATACGCAGTATTTT. It yields the protein CSGVREAGRDTQYF.

The table lists this clone with a few counts. The chain joins TRBV6-5 to TRBJ1-2, with TRBD1 matching 7 bases. Germline values: CDR1 MNHEY, CDR2 SVGAGI. There are 12 residues in the CDR3. Trimming took 8 bases from V and 8 from J; bases not matched to a gene: 8. The DNA for the CDR3 is TGTGCCAGCCACCGACAGGGAGAAGGCTACACCTTC. Translating it yields CASHRQGEGYTF.

The chain couples TRBV6-5 to TRBJ1-2; D unclear. The CDR3 is made up of 15 amino acids. Trimming removed 0 bases from V and 0 bases from J, with 8 bases in between. Germline assignment: CDR1 MNHEY and CDR2 SVGAGI. DNA of the CDR3: TGTGCCAGCAGTTACTCGGCAGCGACTAACTATGGCTACACCTTC. Its translation: CASSYSAATNYGYTF.

The chain uses TRBV15 and TRBJ2-1, with TRBD2 matching over 10 bases. The CDR3 has 15 amino acids. Germline assignment: CDR1 LNHNV and CDR2 YYDKDF (reference sequence). The trim removed 6 bases at V and 9 bases at J, leaving 11 bases unmatched. The DNA of the CDR3 is TGTGCCACCAGACTAGCGGGACTAGCTCAGGGTGAGCAGTTCTTC. As protein: CATRLAGLAQGEQFF.

CDR3 coding DNA: TGTGCCAGCAGCCAAGGGGGGCTGGGTCTGGACTCACCCCTCCACTTT. Amino acid sequence: CASSQGGLGLDSPLHF. The chain recombines TRBV3-1 (or the pseudogene TRBV3-2) with TRBJ1-6; D might be TRBD1 (6 bases). This CDR3 has 16 residues. Trimming shortened V by 1 base and J by 10 bases, and 17 bases separated the two germline ends. The germline CDR1 and CDR2 sequences are LGHDT and YNNKEL (reference sequence).

CDR3 in DNA: TGTGCCTGGTCTCGACCGGGAGCTTCCTCCTACAATGAGCAGTTCTTC. This codes for CAWSRPGASSYNEQFF. This chain links TRBV30 with TRBJ2-1, with D maybe TRBD2 (6 bases). Looked up from germline, CDR1 is GTSNPN and CDR2 is SVGIG (reference sequence). V was shortened by 5 bases and J by 0 bases, with 17 bases between the two germline ends. This CDR3 has 16 residues.

This CDR3 is CASSSQGTPYEQYF. Written as DNA, the CDR3 is TGTGCCAGCAGCTCCCAAGGGACACCCTACGAGCAGTACTTC. The chain uses TRBV5-5 and TRBJ2-7; a weak D match, TRBD1 (6 bases). Trimming took off 3 bases at V and 2 bases at J, with 12 bases between the two ends. The CDR3 is 14 residues long. Per the germline V gene, CDR1 is SGHKS and CDR2 is YYEKEE (reference sequence). The full variable domain, completed using reference TRBV5-5 and TRBJ2-7, is DAGVTQSPTHLIKTRGQQVTLRCSPISGHKSVSWYQQVLGQGPQFIFQYYEKEERGRGNFPDRFSARQFPNYSSELNVNALLLGDSALYLCASSSQGTPYEQYFGPGTRLTVT.

This chain joins TRBV2 and TRBJ1-1; D is unclear. The germline V gene encodes CDR1 SNHLY and CDR2 FYNNEI. V was shortened by 4 bases and J by 1 base, with 16 bases between the two germline ends. There are 16 residues in the CDR3. Here the CDR3 reads CASSAFTATPNTEAFF. CDR3 bases: TGTGCCAGCAGTGCGTTTACTGCCACCCCGAACACTGAAGCTTTCTTT. The full variable domain, with the rest looked up from reference TRBV2 and TRBJ1-1, is EPEVTQTPSHQVTQMGQEVILRCVPISNHLYFYWYRQILGQKVEFLVSFYNNEISEKSEIFDDQFSVERPDGSNFTLKIRSTKLEDSAMYFCASSAFTATPNTEAFFGQGTRLTVV.

V usage is TRBV5-1 and J usage is TRBJ2-6; 7 bases map to TRBD1. The junction had 0 bases not matched to a gene; V was cut back by 1 base and J by 2 bases. The CDR3 totals 15 residues. CDR1 is SGHRS and CDR2 is YFSETQ in the germline V gene. CDR3 nucleotide sequence: TGCGCCAGCAGCTTGACAGGGGCTGGGGCCAACGTCCTGACTTTC. This translates into CASSLTGAGANVLTF.

This chain uses TRBV16 with TRBJ2-7; D not certain. The V end was cut by 1 base, the J end by 3 bases, with 7 bases between. Germline loops: CDR1 KGHSY, CDR2 FQNENV. The CDR3 consists of 13 residues. CDR3 loop: CASSQFQDYEQYF. CDR3 nucleotides: TGTGCCAGCAGCCAATTTCAGGACTACGAGCAGTACTTC. Based on the CDR3 plus reference TRBV16 and TRBJ2-7, the full variable domain is GEEVAQTPKHLVRGEGQKAKLYCAPIKGHSYVFWYQQVLKNEFKFLISFQNENVFDETGMPKERFSAKCLPNSPCSLEIQATKLEDSAVYFCASSQFQDYEQYFGPGTRLTVT.

The rearrangement links TRBV6-5 to TRBJ2-7; D gene ambiguous. The CDR3 sequence is 12 residues long. Trimming removed 5 bases at V and 7 bases at J, with 12 bases between. The germline V gene has CDR1 MNHEY and CDR2 SVGAGI. The CDR3 sequence: CASSPELGEQYF. DNA of the CDR3: TGTGCCAGCAGTCCCGAACTTGGTGAGCAGTACTTC.

The genes are TRBV7-9 and TRBJ2-1; no clear D gene. The CDR3 contains 14 residues. V was clipped by 9 bases and J by 2 bases, with 14 bases between them. Germline V CDR1 and CDR2: SEHNR, FQNEAQ (reference sequence). CDR3 in DNA: TGTGCCAGTTCCGAGCGCGAGACCTACAATGAGCAGTTCTTC. This codes for CASSERETYNEQFF.